Given below is one T cell receptor (beta chain) in context. Its target is not known. The CDR3 spans 15 residues. CDR1 and CDR2 (germline): SGHDT, YYEEEE. TCRdb derives one entry per CDR3 protein from the 5' RACE reads, leaving out DNA. This repertoire includes about 390,000 distinct CDR3 sequences. This sample is drawn from a study of T cells expressing NK-cell markers. Study-wide results and limits: There remained a lack of clarity about HCMV specificity of expanded NKG2C+ T cell clones. Dominant NKG2C+ clonotypes were found to form about 1.0-7.5% of CD8+ T cells in over five donors. The same clonotypes also predominated in the CD3+CD56-NKG2C+ fraction of a handful of donors.

The chain recombines TRBV5-6 with TRBJ2-3; TCRdb names TRBD1, which stays unverified in the absence of DNA. Sequences were obtained from blood T cells: a sorted CD56 or NKG2C T cell subset, CD4+ or CD8+ T cells, or bulk PBMC T cells (not recorded which). The clonotype was recovered from a woman aged 50 to 60 in good health. CDR3 residues: CASSLEPGASDTQYF.